The 11 T cell receptor beta chains below were found in one sample sequenced in a study of blood T cell repertoires in COVID-19. The assay was immunoSEQ multiplex PCR, and TCRdb's table has in-frame clones only and misses some. The sample includes some 100,000 clones, 84% of them seen just once. The sequenced sample consisted of peripheral blood. The receptors originated from a woman of 80 years or more with active or convalescent COVID-19.

This chain connects TRBV4-2 to TRBJ1-3; D remains ambiguous. This CDR3 has 16 amino acids. Germline loops: CDR1 LGHNA, CDR2 YNFKEQ. Trimming took off 0 bases at V and 4 bases at J, with 13 bases between the two ends. The CDR3 coding sequence is TGTGCCAGCAGCCAAGATGCGGGAGTGGCCGGAAACACCATATATTTT. Protein sequence: CASSQDAGVAGNTIYF.

This chain links TRBV6-4 with TRBJ1-6, with 8 bases aligning to TRBD1. V shed 1 base and J 14 bases; nucleotides not matched to a gene: 13. CDR1 and CDR2 from the germline V gene are MRHNA and SNTAGT. The CDR3 is 16 amino acids. CDR3 sequence: CASSDLFPGTGASLHF. For the CDR3, the DNA is TGTGCCAGCAGTGACTTATTTCCCGGGACAGGAGCTTCCCTCCACTTT.

This clone has only one observation. V and J are TRBV27 and TRBJ1-6; 7 bases are shared with TRBD1. The CDR3 consists of 17 residues. V gave up 3 bases and J gave up 9 bases; unmatched junction bases: 14. Germline V gives CDR1 MNHEY, CDR2 SMNVEV (reference sequence). CDR3 in amino acids: CASSLTGIPLYSSPLHF. The DNA of the CDR3 is TGTGCCAGCAGTTTGACAGGGATCCCCCTATATTCTTCACCCCTCCACTTT.

The rearrangement joins TRBV6-5 to TRBJ2-7; TRBD1 aligns across 7 bases. This CDR3 has 12 amino acids. Unmatched junction bases numbered 7, after V lost 7 bases and J lost 7 bases. Germline CDR1 MNHEY, CDR2 SVGAGI. In nucleotides, the CDR3 is TGTGCCAGCAACCTGGGACAGAGAGAGCAGTACTTC. Translating gives CASNLGQREQYF.

This chain joins TRBV15 and TRBJ2-2; a weak D match, TRBD2 (5 bases). The CDR3 is 14 amino acids. Between the trimmed V and J ends, which lost 0 bases and 7 bases, there was a span of 9 bases. Germline loops: CDR1 LNHNV, CDR2 YYDKDF (reference sequence). The CDR3 protein is CATSRDQRSGELFF. CDR3 coding DNA: TGTGCCACCAGCAGAGATCAGCGGAGCGGGGAGCTGTTTTTT.

V gene TRBV29-1 combines with J gene TRBJ2-5, with 8 positions matching TRBD1. Looked up from germline, CDR1 is SQVTM and CDR2 is ANQGSEA. CDR3 length equals 14 residues. V trimming: 6 bases; J trimming: 5 bases; junction bases outside the gene matches: 11. CDR3 in DNA: TGCAGCGTCCGCACAGTAACAGGGGGGGAGACCCAGTACTTC. Its protein product is CSVRTVTGGETQYF.

This chain connects TRBV6-1 to TRBJ1-1, with D uncertain. The germline V gene encodes CDR1 MNHNS and CDR2 SASEGT. The V end lost 2 bases, the J end lost 4 bases, and 11 bases lay between the germline ends. This CDR3 region has 14 residues. CDR3 residues: CASSEHRQGTEAFF. CDR3 DNA sequence: TGTGCCAGCAGTGAACACCGACAAGGCACTGAAGCTTTCTTT.

In this sample, this clone turned up once. The V call is TRBV4-2, the J call TRBJ1-2, with 7 bases that match TRBD1. The germline CDR1 and CDR2 sequences are LGHNA and YNFKEQ. CDR3 length: 17 amino acids. V shed 4 bases and J 5 bases; nucleotides not matched to a gene: 16. In DNA form, the CDR3 reads TGTGCCAGCAGCCCCGAGGGGGCAGCCCAAGGGGGTTATGGCTACACCTTC. Residues: CASSPEGAAQGGYGYTF.

The J gene is TRBJ1-6, the V gene TRBV7-9; possible D gene TRBD1, 5 bases. The CDR3 is made up of 13 amino acids. CDR1 is SEHNR and CDR2 is FQNEAQ in the germline V gene (reference sequence). V was pared by 2 bases and J by 9 bases, with 8 bases between. In DNA form, the CDR3 reads TGTGCCAGCAGCTTAAGTCAGGGTTCACCCCTCCACTTT. Translation gives CASSLSQGSPLHF.

The chain links TRBV18 to TRBJ2-2; unclear D gene. This CDR3 has 16 amino acids. Per the germline V gene, CDR1 is KGHSH and CDR2 is LQKENI. V lost 2 bases to trimming and J lost 1 base, with 11 bases between them. The CDR3 loop is CASSPRRGENTGELFF. Here the CDR3 DNA reads TGTGCCAGCTCACCAAGACGCGGAGAGAACACCGGGGAGCTGTTTTTT.

The chain joins TRBV19 to TRBJ1-2; TRBD1 is a possible D gene (6 bases). The CDR3 runs to 15 residues. V lost 4 bases and J lost 4, with 16 bases in between. The germline V gene encodes CDR1 LNHDA and CDR2 SQIVND (reference sequence). This CDR3 reads CASSKGQLSSYGYTF. For the CDR3, the DNA is TGTGCCAGTAGTAAAGGACAGTTATCCTCCTATGGCTACACCTTC.